Listed below are T cell receptor beta chains from one sample, sequenced in a study of T cells in tuberculosis. Repertoires were generated with immunoSEQ multiplex PCR, while TCRdb's copy carries only in-frame clones and drops some. The data contain about 25,000 clones, approximately 94% of them seen just once; the ten biggest clones take up around a sixth. The sequenced sample was PBMCs. These receptors were obtained from a donor between 10 and 35 years old with latent tuberculosis or without tuberculosis infection. Some clones in this sample may be carry-over from other donors' samples. CDR3s include the opening cysteine and the closing phenylalanine or tryptophan. D genes are given only for firm matches.

D gene	V gene	J gene	CDR3 protein
NA	TRBV16	TRBJ2-7	CASSPAGREQYF
NA	TRBV7-8	TRBJ2-2	CASSSWTLTGELFF
NA	TRBV14	TRBJ2-7	CASSRLGLYRLPYEQYF
TRBD1	TRBV27	TRBJ2-7	CASQSGTGSYEQYF
NA	TRBV6-1	TRBJ1-1	CASSEWGDTEAFF
NA	TRBV11-1	TRBJ2-7	CASSLSVSYEQYF
NA	TRBV18	TRBJ1-1	CASSPVQDSANTEAFF
NA	TRBV18	TRBJ1-5	CASSPDRDQPQHF
TRBD1	TRBV5-8	TRBJ2-7	CASTNLRGTGFHEQYF
NA	TRBV19	TRBJ2-1	CASSSQPGLLSNEQFF
TRBD1	TRBV2	TRBJ2-6	CASSERTGPGGANVLTF
NA	TRBV19	TRBJ1-5	CASSIDRRVGQPQHF
NA	TRBV19	TRBJ1-5	CASSIGHSNQPQHF
TRBD1	TRBV27	TRBJ1-5	CASSSGTGVWQPQHF
NA	TRBV29-1	TRBJ2-1	CSVEGARDEQFF
TRBD1	TRBV5-6	TRBJ1-2	CASSSGDRETGGYTF
TRBD2	TRBV9	TRBJ2-5	CASGPAWTSGRGKTQYF
TRBD1	TRBV11-2	TRBJ1-5	CASSLDDRVYQPQHF
TRBD1	TRBV6-5	TRBJ1-3	CASSTGQGAGNTIYF
NA	TRBV15	TRBJ1-5	CATSRWTGSNQPQHF
TRBD1	TRBV7-6	TRBJ1-1	CASRRTGGNGEAFF
NA	TRBV6-1	TRBJ2-7	CASSSERIQYF
NA	TRBV14	TRBJ2-6	CASSRTGSLHNVLTF
NA	TRBV30	TRBJ2-5	CAWSTGMDRPQETQYF
TRBD1	TRBV29-1	TRBJ1-1	CSVEEGTATEAFF
NA	TRBV11-2	TRBJ2-5	CASSFSGEGFALETQYF
TRBD1	TRBV10-3	TRBJ1-1	CAISGDRAGFAFF
TRBD1	TRBV6-5	TRBJ1-6	CASSSDRVFNSPLHF
TRBD1	TRBV7-8	TRBJ2-7	CASSFIRTGTIYEQYF
NA	TRBV27	TRBJ1-5	CASSPRSGMGNQPQHF
NA	TRBV11-2	TRBJ1-6	CASSGANDSPLHF
NA	TRBV28	TRBJ1-3	CASRTGGLGNTIYF
TRBD2	TRBV9	TRBJ2-7	CASGPGLAGNEQYF
TRBD2	TRBV7-9	TRBJ2-3	CASSLGSPSGATFTDTQYF
NA	TRBV7-6	TRBJ2-7	CASSFSPGSYEQYF
NA	TRBV18	TRBJ1-1	CASSQHTGEGTEAFF
NA	TRBV9	TRBJ1-1	CASSVVVGATEAFF